This T cell receptor beta chain was captured in a study of T cell changes during pregnancy in multiple sclerosis. Here immunoSEQ multiplex PCR was the method, and the copy in TCRdb shows in-frame clones only, minus some. The table shows around 40,000 clones, with 90% occurring only once. The receptor's source is a female donor in good health, enrolled as a control in a pregnancy study. Source: CD4+ T cells from peripheral blood mononuclear cells, taken in the first trimester of pregnancy.

CDR3 loop: CASSPGTGNYSPLHF. The DNA for the CDR3 is TGTGCCAGCTCACCAGGGACAGGGAATTATTCACCCCTCCACTTT. The chain is built from TRBV18 and TRBJ1-6; 9 bases are a match to TRBD1. The CDR3 extends over 15 amino acids. Germline-derived CDR1 and CDR2 are KGHSH and LQKENI. Germline trimming cut 2 bases from V and 8 bases from J; bases unmatched to any gene: 4.